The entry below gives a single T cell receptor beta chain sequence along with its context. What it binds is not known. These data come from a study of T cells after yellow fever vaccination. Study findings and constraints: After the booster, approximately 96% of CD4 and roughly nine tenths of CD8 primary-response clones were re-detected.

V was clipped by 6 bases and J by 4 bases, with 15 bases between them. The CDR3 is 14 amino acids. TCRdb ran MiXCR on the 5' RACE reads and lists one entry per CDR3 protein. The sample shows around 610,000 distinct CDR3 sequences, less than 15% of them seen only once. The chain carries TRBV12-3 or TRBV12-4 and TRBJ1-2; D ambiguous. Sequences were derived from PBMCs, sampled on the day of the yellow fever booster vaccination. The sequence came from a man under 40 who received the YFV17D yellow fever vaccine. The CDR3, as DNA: TGTGCCAGCAGCACCGGGCCCGAGCCCTATGGCTACACCTTC. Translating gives CASSTGPEPYGYTF.